Listed below are T cell receptor beta chains from one sample, sequenced in a study of persistence of HIV-infected CD4 T cells. Using immunoSEQ multiplex PCR, the repertoire was profiled, and TCRdb retains in-frame clones only, with some absent. The sample lists some 40,000 clones; 85% to 90% were seen once. Their antigens remain unidentified. Sample: cultured CD4+ T cells from PBMCs, taken from a patient who received antiretroviral therapy. These receptors were obtained from an adult with HIV. The donor label of this sample is uncertain. Each CDR3 is given with its conserved first and last residue. D genes are given only for firm matches. For some rows the clone size is stated as once, few or many, or as a class when expanded; others skip it.

TRBD1 | TRBJ2-5 | TRBV9 | - | CASSPGQGRETQYF | TGTGCCAGCAGCCCGGGACAGGGGAGGGAGACCCAGTACTTC
TRBD1 | TRBJ2-3 | TRBV7-3 | - | CASSPDRITDTQYF | TGTGCCAGCAGCCCGGACAGGATCACAGATACGCAGTATTTT
TRBD1 | TRBJ2-5 | TRBV13 | - | CASSFRTGGLGETQYF | TGTGCCAGCAGCTTCCGGACAGGGGGATTGGGAGAGACCCAGTACTTC
TRBD1 | TRBJ1-1 | TRBV27 | - | CASSFHRGGTEAFF | TGTGCCAGCAGTTTTCACAGGGGTGGGACTGAAGCTTTCTTT
- | TRBJ1-4 | TRBV18 | - | CASSPQLANEKLFF | TGTGCCAGCTCACCTCAGTTGGCTAATGAAAAACTGTTTTTT
- | TRBJ2-3 | TRBV5-1 | - | CASRNRPRTDTQYF | TGCGCCAGCAGGAACAGGCCACGCACAGATACGCAGTATTTT
- | TRBJ2-7 | TRBV19 | - | CASSRPGGPFYEQYF | TGTGCCAGTAGTAGGCCCGGGGGCCCCTTCTACGAGCAGTACTTC
TRBD1 | TRBJ2-3 | TRBV20-1 | - | CSASDRGRGDTQYF | TGCAGTGCGAGTGACAGGGGGCGAGGAGATACGCAGTATTTT
- | TRBJ2-5 | TRBV5-4 | - | CASSMRETQYF | TGTGCCAGCAGCATGAGAGAGACCCAGTACTTC
TRBD1 | TRBJ2-5 | TRBV6-5 | once | CASRTGGVETQYF | TGTGCCAGCAGGACAGGGGGGGTCGAGACCCAGTACTTC
- | TRBJ2-1 | TRBV5-1 | - | CASSFSGPYNEQFF | TGCGCCAGCAGCTTCAGCGGGCCCTACAATGAGCAGTTCTTC
- | TRBJ1-5 | TRBV29-1 | - | CSVSGTASNQPQHF | TGCAGCGTTTCCGGGACGGCTAGCAATCAGCCCCAGCATTTT
TRBD1 | TRBJ1-1 | TRBV7-9 | - | CASSLMGQGRTEAFF | TGTGCCAGCAGCTTAATGGGACAGGGGCGGACTGAAGCTTTCTTT
- | TRBJ2-1 | TRBV7-2 | - | CASSLVGTANEQFF | TGTGCCAGCAGCTTAGTTGGCACTGCCAATGAGCAGTTCTTC
TRBD2 | TRBJ2-1 | TRBV10-1 | - | CASSLAGGHNEQFF | TGCGCCAGCAGCTTAGCGGGGGGTCACAATGAGCAGTTCTTC
- | TRBJ2-7 | TRBV5-8 | few | CASRLLGTYEQYF | TGTGCCAGCAGACTTCTGGGGACCTACGAGCAGTACTTC
TRBD2 | TRBJ2-7 | TRBV7-2 | - | CASSLSSGGSYEQYF | TGTGCCAGCAGCTTATCTAGCGGGGGGTCCTACGAGCAGTACTTC
- | TRBJ2-7 | TRBV5-5 | - | CASSLAWAYEQYF | TGTGCCAGCAGCTTGGCGTGGGCCTACGAGCAGTACTTC
TRBD1 | TRBJ2-7 | TRBV23-1 | - | CASSRQGRLEQYF | TGCGCCAGCAGTCGACAGGGTCGTCTCGAGCAGTACTTC
- | TRBJ2-4 | TRBV6-4 | - | CASRGGGLAKNIQYF | TGTGCCAGCAGAGGGGGGGGGCTGGCCAAAAACATTCAGTACTTC
TRBD2 | TRBJ2-2 | TRBV7-2 | - | CASSSDSGAFTGELFF | TGTGCCAGCAGCTCAGATAGCGGGGCGTTCACCGGGGAGCTGTTTTTT
- | TRBJ2-2 | TRBV12-3/TRBV12-4 | - | CASSTTPRGELFF | TGTGCCAGCAGCACTACTCCAAGAGGGGAGCTGTTTTTT
- | TRBJ2-1 | TRBV7-2 | - | CASSLGYGNEQFF | TGTGCCAGCAGCCTAGGCTACGGGAATGAGCAGTTCTTC
TRBD1 | TRBJ2-3 | TRBV27 | - | CASSLRGGVWYF | TGTGCCAGCAGTTTACGAGGGGGCGTTTGGTATTTT
- | TRBJ1-4 | TRBV4-2 | - | CASSQVSEGFEKLFF | TGTGCCAGCAGCCAAGTATCCGAGGGTTTTGAAAAACTGTTTTTT
- | TRBJ2-1 | TRBV2 | once | CASSLYNEQFF | TGTGCCAGCAGTCTCTACAATGAGCAGTTCTTC
TRBD2 | TRBJ2-7 | TRBV7-9 | - | CASSPATSGGARFEQYF | TGTGCCAGCAGCCCCGCCACTAGCGGGGGGGCTAGGTTCGAGCAGTACTTC
- | TRBJ2-3 | TRBV9 | - | CASSLRRQGTDTQYF | TGTGCCAGCAGCCTCCGGAGGCAGGGCACAGATACGCAGTATTTT
TRBD1 | TRBJ2-3 | TRBV30 | - | CACQLQGAPDTQYF | TGTGCCTGCCAGCTACAGGGGGCGCCGGATACGCAGTATTTT
- | TRBJ1-5 | TRBV7-8 | - | CASSLGQITSNQPQHF | TGTGCCAGCAGCTTAGGACAGATAACTAGCAATCAGCCCCAGCATTTT
- | TRBJ1-1 | TRBV5-1 | - | CASSLYQGNTEAFF | TGCGCCAGCAGCTTGTATCAGGGGAACACTGAAGCTTTCTTT
TRBD2 | TRBJ2-4 | TRBV28 | - | CASSPWGGENIQYF | TGTGCCAGCTCCCCTTGGGGGGGGGAAAACATTCAGTACTTC
- | TRBJ1-2 | TRBV28 | once | CASSLASLWVDYGYTF | TGTGCCAGCAGTTTAGCCTCACTCTGGGTAGACTATGGCTACACCTTC
- | TRBJ2-3 | TRBV3-1/TRBV3-2 | - | CASSQRLQGGSTDTQYF | TGTGCCAGCAGCCAAAGATTACAGGGCGGGAGCACAGATACGCAGTATTTT
- | TRBJ1-5 | TRBV28 | once | CASSLFRRVYSNQPQHF | TGTGCCAGCAGTTTATTCCGCAGGGTATATAGCAATCAGCCCCAGCATTTT
- | TRBJ2-1 | TRBV6-5 | - | CASSHHLGSYNEQFF | TGTGCCAGCAGCCACCATTTGGGCTCCTACAATGAGCAGTTCTTC
- | TRBJ1-6 | TRBV6-4 | - | CASTRPNLPLHF | TGTGCCAGCACGAGGCCGAACCTACCCCTCCACTTT
TRBD1 | TRBJ1-2 | TRBV20-1 | - | CSSTGSYTF | TGCAGCTCGACAGGGTCGTACACCTTC
TRBD2 | TRBJ2-5 | TRBV27 | - | CASSSLAGGQETQYF | TGTGCCAGCAGTTCTCTAGCGGGGGGCCAAGAGACCCAGTACTTC
- | TRBJ2-3 | TRBV19 | - | CASSTLTPSTDTQYF | TGTGCCAGTAGTACCCTGACACCTAGCACAGATACGCAGTATTTT
- | TRBJ1-2 | TRBV27 | once | CASPEGFYGYTF | TGTGCCAGCCCTGAAGGATTCTATGGCTACACCTTC
- | TRBJ1-2 | TRBV6-5 | - | CASRPDGNYGYTF | TGTGCCAGCAGGCCGGACGGCAACTATGGCTACACCTTC
- | TRBJ1-2 | TRBV18 | - | CASSPNQGYTF | TGTGCCAGCTCTCCTAACCAAGGCTACACCTTC
TRBD1 | TRBJ1-2 | TRBV5-1 | - | CASSLAAGGGNGYTF | TGCGCCAGCAGCTTGGCGGCAGGGGGCGGCAATGGCTACACCTTC
- | TRBJ1-3 | TRBV27 | few | CASSLTGNGNTIYF | TGTGCCAGCAGTCTTACAGGGAATGGAAACACCATATATTTT
- | TRBJ2-1 | TRBV2 | - | CASSASGTRDPEQFF | TGTGCCAGCAGTGCGTCCGGGACTCGGGACCCTGAGCAGTTCTTC
TRBD1 | TRBJ1-5 | TRBV6-1 | - | CASSEEGQSRTQHF | TGTGCCAGCAGTGAAGAGGGACAGTCTCGGACCCAGCATTTT
TRBD1 | TRBJ2-3 | TRBV5-1 | - | CASSLAQGGTDTQYF | TGCGCCAGCAGCTTGGCACAGGGGGGAACAGATACGCAGTATTTT
- | TRBJ1-4 | TRBV9 | - | CASSRAATNEKLFF | TGTGCCAGCAGTAGGGCTGCAACTAATGAAAAACTGTTTTTT
TRBD1 | TRBJ2-7 | TRBV5-1 | - | CASSLGQGAYEQYF | TGCGCCAGCAGCTTGGGTCAGGGGGCCTACGAGCAGTACTTC
- | TRBJ1-5 | TRBV9 | - | CASSTGNGNQPQHF | TGTGCCAGCAGCACAGGGAACGGCAATCAGCCCCAGCATTTT
- | TRBJ1-2 | TRBV4-2 | - | CASSQGVGAARRLYGYTF | TGTGCCAGCAGCCAAGGGGTGGGCGCCGCCCGGCGGCTATATGGCTACACCTTC
- | TRBJ2-1 | TRBV6-5 | - | CASRTALTSYNEQFF | TGTGCCAGCAGGACCGCCCTCACCTCCTACAATGAGCAGTTCTTC
- | TRBJ1-3 | TRBV19 | - | CASQTGLPGNTIYF | TGTGCCAGCCAGACAGGACTTCCTGGAAACACCATATATTTT
- | TRBJ2-6 | TRBV7-3 | - | CASSLFGTPGANVLTF | TGTGCCAGCAGCCTCTTCGGGACTCCTGGGGCCAACGTCCTGACTTTC
- | TRBJ1-1 | TRBV6-2/TRBV6-3 | few | CASSYSRAVTEAFF | TGTGCCAGCAGTTACTCGAGGGCGGTTACTGAAGCTTTCTTT
TRBD1 | TRBJ2-2 | TRBV27 | - | CASSLIGQTGANTGELFF | TGTGCCAGCAGTTTAATAGGACAGACAGGGGCGAACACCGGGGAGCTGTTTTTT
- | TRBJ2-1 | TRBV5-1 | - | CASSPTSSYNEQFF | TGCGCCAGCAGCCCGACGTCTTCCTACAATGAGCAGTTCTTC
- | TRBJ1-1 | TRBV19 | - | CASREGTENTEAFF | TGTGCCAGTAGGGAAGGGACGGAGAACACTGAAGCTTTCTTT